The 27 T cell receptor beta chains given below trace back to one sample, sequenced in a study of regulatory T cells in long-lasting Graves disease. For TCR beta, libraries came from iRepertoire HTBI primers and Arm-PCR of CDR3 regions. TCRdb used MiXCR to reprocess the multiplex PCR reads, holding one entry per CDR3 protein. Among more than 400,000 distinct CDR3 sequences listed, around 15% were seen once. Sample time point: newly diagnosed GD, antithyroid drugs for less than 3 months. There was RNA extracted from PBMCs, and the TCR library was made from it. The sample also formed part of further work on T cells in Graves' hyperthyroidism and ophthalmopathy.

Sequencing was performed on peripheral blood mononuclear cells (PBMCs), taken at new diagnosis, from a patient treated with antithyroid drugs. These receptors originate from a man aged 35 to 55 with Graves disease.

This clonotype was seen ten or more times. CDR3 bases: TGCGCCAGCAGCCAGGAGGGAGCGGGAGCGGGCACCGGGGAGCTGTTTTTT. This sequence encodes CASSQEGAGAGTGELFF. This chain connects TRBV5-1 to TRBJ2-2, with TRBD2 matching over 8 bases. The V and J ends lost 4 bases and 4 bases, in that order; junction bases with no gene match: 12. Germline V gene sequence: CDR1 SGHRS, CDR2 YFSETQ. There are 17 residues in the CDR3.

This rearrangement joins TRBV5-1 to TRBJ1-1; 8 nucleotides match TRBD1. The V segment lost 0 bases and the J segment 5 bases; nucleotides outside the gene matches: 3. Per the germline V gene, CDR1 is SGHRS and CDR2 is YFSETQ. This CDR3 has 14 amino acids. CDR3 in DNA: TGCGCCAGCAGCTTGGAAGGACAGGGAACTGAAGCTTTCTTT. This sequence encodes CASSLEGQGTEAFF.

In this sample, this clonotype turned up many times. The chain recombines TRBV28 with TRBJ1-1, with D perhaps TRBD1 (6 bases). This CDR3 has 13 amino acids. In germline, CDR1 is MDHEN, CDR2 SYDVKM. V was cut by 3 bases and J by 4 bases, with 9 bases left in between. For the CDR3, the DNA is TGTGCCAGCAGTTTCAGGGGTTCCACTGAAGCTTTCTTT. Translation gives CASSFRGSTEAFF.

Ten or more counts support this clonotype. The chain links TRBV20-1 to TRBJ2-7; 10 nucleotides line up with TRBD2. Germline CDR1 reads DFQATT; CDR2 reads SNEGSKA (reference sequence). J lost 6 bases, V lost 1 base, and 6 bases had no gene match. The CDR3 runs 14 residues. For the CDR3, the DNA is TGCAGTGCTAGAGGGGGGATAGCGGGAGGCGAGCAGTACTTC. Translating it yields CSARGGIAGGEQYF.

This clonotype was seen repeatedly, ten times or more. This chain connects TRBV7-8 to TRBJ1-6, with 9 positions matching TRBD1. The CDR3 consists of 15 residues. Germline V gene lookup returns CDR1 SGHVS and CDR2 FQNEAQ. J lost 5 bases, V lost 5 bases, and 4 bases had no gene match. The DNA of the CDR3 is TGTGCCAGCAGCACGGGACAGGGCGATAATTCACCCCTCCACTTT. Its protein product is CASSTGQGDNSPLHF.

The genes are TRBV27 and TRBJ1-2, with TRBD1 matching 7 bases. Germline V gene data show CDR1 as MNHEY and CDR2 as SMNVEV (reference sequence). Unmatched junction bases numbered 7, after V lost 6 bases and J lost 3 bases. CDR3 size: 14 residues. CDR3 region: CASRRSGTDYGYTF. In DNA, the CDR3 is TGTGCCAGCAGACGCTCCGGGACAGACTATGGCTACACCTTC.

The CDR3 nucleotides are TGTGCCAGCAGTTACTCGACAGGAACCATCACCGGGGAGCTGTTTTTT. Translated: CASSYSTGTITGELFF. This chain connects TRBV6-2 or TRBV6-3 to TRBJ2-2, with a weak D call TRBD1 (6 bases). CDR3 size: 16 residues. The germline V gene encodes CDR1 MNHEY and CDR2 SVGEGT. Trimming left V 0 bases short and J 4 bases short, with 12 bases between.

The J gene is TRBJ1-1, the V gene TRBV7-9; D is possibly TRBD1 (5 bases). Germline loops: CDR1 SEHNR, CDR2 FQNEAQ (reference sequence). Between the trimmed V and J ends, which lost 10 bases and 5 bases, there was a span of 8 bases. CDR3 length: 10 amino acids. The CDR3 DNA is TGTGCCACCCAGGGAACTGAAGCTTTCTTT. It encodes CATQGTEAFF.

About this clonotype itself: A single base separates this from a much larger clone, so it may be a read error. V usage is TRBV27 and J usage is TRBJ2-2, with unresolved D. The CDR3 is made up of 13 amino acids. The V gene's germline CDR1 is MNHEY and CDR2 SMNVEV (reference sequence). In nucleotides, the CDR3 is TGTGGCAGCAGTACCGACCCCACCGGGGAGCTGTTTTTT. This gives the protein CGSSTDPTGELFF.

This clonotype has a count of ten or more. CDR3 amino acids: CATSDRDRRETQYF. As DNA, the CDR3 is TGTGCCACCAGTGACCGGGACAGGCGGGAGACCCAGTACTTC. The V and J genes are TRBV24-1 and TRBJ2-5, with 8 bases that match TRBD1. Germline V CDR1 and CDR2: KGHDR, SFDVKD. This CDR3 spans 14 amino acids. Germline trimming cut 4 bases from V and 5 bases from J; bases unmatched to any gene: 5.

The CDR3 protein is CASSYTSGANTGELFF. The CDR3 DNA reads as TGCGCCAGCAGCTACACTAGCGGGGCGAACACCGGGGAGCTGTTTTTT. The chain combines TRBV5-1 with TRBJ2-2, with 10 bases matching TRBD2. Germline CDR1 reads SGHRS; CDR2 reads YFSETQ. CDR3 length equals 16 residues. V shed 3 bases and J 0 bases; nucleotides not matched to a gene: 2.

This clonotype was detected many times. The chain uses TRBV3-1 and TRBJ2-5; no clear D. The CDR3 is 13 amino acids. Between the trimmed V and J ends, which lost 5 bases and 1 base, there was a span of 8 bases. Germline V CDR1 and CDR2: LGHDT, YNNKEL (reference sequence). CDR3 coding DNA: TGTGCCAGCAGCTCCCCCCTCCAAGAGACCCAGTACTTC. Encoded protein: CASSSPLQETQYF.

The table lists this clonotype with many counts. The chain joins TRBV2 to TRBJ2-3, with a weak D call TRBD1 (6 bases). The V end lost 6 bases, the J end lost 4 bases, and 8 bases lay between the germline ends. CDR3 length equals 12 residues. Germline CDR1 and CDR2: SNHLY and FYNNEI. The chain's CDR3 is CASSSGADTQYF. CDR3 coding DNA: TGTGCCAGCAGCTCAGGGGCAGATACGCAGTATTTT.

On this clonotype: A much larger clone sits a single nucleotide away, making a read error possible. The J gene is TRBJ2-3, the V gene TRBV28; TRBD1 matches 10 bases. Trimming removed 11 bases from V and 1 base from J; junction bases left unmatched: 6. The CDR3 length is 14 residues. Germline-derived CDR1 and CDR2 are MDHEN and SYDVKM. CDR3 protein: CAHRDRGCTDTQYF. The CDR3 DNA follows: TGTGCCCACCGGGACAGGGGCTGCACAGATACGCAGTATTTT.

This clonotype was detected many times. The chain couples TRBV10-3 to TRBJ1-1; 8 positions match TRBD1. The germline gives CDR1 ENHRY, CDR2 SYGVKD. The CDR3 length is 14 residues. V dropped 3 bases and J dropped 3; count of bases not matched to a gene: 3. The CDR3 DNA is TGTGCCATCAGTGACAGGGGGCTCGACACTGAAGCTTTCTTT. This codes for CAISDRGLDTEAFF.

V gene TRBV7-3 combines with J gene TRBJ2-3; 13 nucleotides agree with TRBD2. The CDR3 runs to 16 residues. V lost 4 bases to trimming and J lost 1 base; unmatched junction nucleotides: 2. Germline CDR1 is SGHTA and CDR2 is FQGTGA. Here the CDR3 reads CASSSGTSGGTDTQYF. The CDR3 DNA sequence: TGTGCCAGCAGCTCGGGGACTAGCGGGGGCACAGATACGCAGTATTTT.

Comment on this clonotype: A much more abundant neighbour one base away suggests this may be a read error. The chain couples TRBV28 to TRBJ1-4; TRBD1 matches 9 bases. The germline CDR1 and CDR2 sequences are MDHEN and SYDVKM. This CDR3 comprises 13 residues. CDR3: CANSIGQGFLPFF. CDR3 sequence (DNA): TGTGCCAACAGTATTGGACAGGGGTTTCTTCCGTTTTTT.

This clonotype was observed many times. The chain has TRBV28 and TRBJ2-2; TRBD2 matches at 9 bases. The V segment lost 3 bases and the J segment 0 bases; nucleotides outside the gene matches: 8. This CDR3 is built from 18 residues. CDR1 and CDR2 (germline): MDHEN, SYDVKM. CDR3 coding DNA: TGTGCCAGCAGTTTGGGGCTAGCGGGGCCCGCGAACACCGGGGAGCTGTTTTTT. Its translation is CASSLGLAGPANTGELFF.

V is TRBV19 and J is TRBJ2-2, with D unclear. The germline CDR1 and CDR2 sequences are LNHDA and SQIVND (reference sequence). Deletions cut 9 bases from V and 4 bases from J, with 12 bases between. The CDR3 consists of 13 residues. The CDR3 DNA sequence: TGTGCCAGCTCGCAACAGACCACCGGGGAGCTGTTTTTT. Its translation: CASSQQTTGELFF.

The chain couples TRBV10-3 to TRBJ2-1; no reliable D call. Germline V gene lookup returns CDR1 ENHRY and CDR2 SYGVKD. Trimming took 3 bases from V and 8 from J, leaving 11 bases between them. The length of the CDR3 is 13 residues. CDR3 region: CAISELIRDEQFF. CDR3 bases: TGTGCCATCAGTGAACTCATAAGGGATGAGCAGTTCTTC.

This clonotype was detected ten times or more. The rearrangement uses TRBV28 and TRBJ1-2, with 10 bases identical to TRBD1. Germline trimming cut 5 bases from V and 4 bases from J; bases unmatched to any gene: 7. The CDR3 extends over 15 amino acids. Germline CDR1 is MDHEN and CDR2 is SYDVKM. This chain's CDR3 is CASSQSGTGAYGYTF. CDR3 sequence (DNA): TGTGCCAGCAGTCAGTCCGGGACAGGGGCCTATGGCTACACCTTC.

This clonotype was seen more than once but under ten times. The chain joins TRBV5-1 to TRBJ2-5; TRBD1 aligns across 8 bases. CDR1 SGHRS and CDR2 YFSETQ come from the germline V gene. After removal of 4 bases from V and 7 bases from J, the junction contained 9 bases not matched to a gene. The CDR3 runs to 14 residues. CDR3 protein: CASSPTGGPGTQYF. The CDR3 DNA sequence: TGCGCCAGCAGCCCCACAGGGGGGCCAGGGACCCAGTACTTC.

This clonotype was counted ten times or more. The chain links TRBV5-5 to TRBJ2-3, with 7 bases identical to TRBD1. The V segment lost 6 bases and the J segment 3 bases; nucleotides outside the gene matches: 7. Germline V lookup: CDR1 SGHKS, CDR2 YYEKEE (reference sequence). The CDR3 is made up of 14 amino acids. In nucleotides, the CDR3 is TGTGCCAGCATACCACAACAGGGGACAGATACGCAGTATTTT. This encodes CASIPQQGTDTQYF.

The table lists this clonotype with many counts. The chain couples TRBV11-3 to TRBJ2-1, with D possibly matching TRBD2 (6 bases). The CDR3 sequence is 15 residues long. The V and J ends lost 5 bases and 3 bases respectively, with 14 bases between them. Germline lookup yields CDR1 SGHNT and CDR2 YENEEA. CDR3 DNA: TGTGCCAGCAGCGATCGGGACTTTCTCTACAATGAGCAGTTCTTC. Amino acid sequence: CASSDRDFLYNEQFF.

The genes are TRBV9 and TRBJ2-6; perhaps TRBD2 as D (5 bases). The germline gives CDR1 SGDLS, CDR2 YYNGEE. The CDR3 extends over 20 amino acids. Trimming took off 0 bases at V and 0 bases at J, with 19 bases between the two ends. CDR3 DNA sequence: TGTGCCAGCAGCGTAGGGCCCGGGGTACGAGGGAGCTCTGGGGCCAACGTCCTGACTTTC. Its translation: CASSVGPGVRGSSGANVLTF.

In this sample, this clonotype turned up many times. This chain joins TRBV5-4 and TRBJ1-1, with D tentatively TRBD1 (6 bases). The CDR3 consists of 15 residues. Trimming removed 0 bases from V and 2 bases from J, with 11 bases in between. Germline V gives CDR1 SGHNT, CDR2 YYREEE (reference sequence). CDR3 sequence (DNA): TGTGCCAGCAGCTTGGAGGGCAGGGGTAACACTGAAGCTTTCTTT. Amino acid sequence: CASSLEGRGNTEAFF.

The rearrangement uses TRBV11-2 and TRBJ1-1; D gene uncertain. This CDR3 is 14 amino acids long. Trimming left V 0 bases short and J 4 bases short, with 9 bases between. In germline, CDR1 is SGHAT, CDR2 FQNNGV. The CDR3 sequence is CASSLDPAGTEAFF. CDR3 in DNA: TGTGCCAGCAGCTTAGATCCGGCCGGCACTGAAGCTTTCTTT.